These 3 T cell receptor beta chains originate from one sample sequenced in a study of T cells in Graves' hyperthyroidism and ophthalmopathy. RNA transcripts gave rise to amplified TCR beta CDR3 regions. TCR CDR3 regions were first amplified by RT-PCR with HTBI primers. A single record per CDR3 protein comes from TCRdb applying MiXCR to the multiplex PCR reads. Seen here are 800,000 or so distinct CDR3 sequences, over 35% observed once, and the top ten hold approximately 10%. Sequenced material: blood. These receptors all come from a young man with Graves' hyperthyroidism.

As to this clonotype: The junction departs from the called germline gene at one end, perhaps through a read error. The chain uses TRBV7-9 and TRBJ2-7; the match to TRBD1 covers 7 bases. Germline assignment: CDR1 SEHNR and CDR2 FQNEAQ (reference sequence). The CDR3 extends over 16 amino acids. CDR3 protein: CACSLRGHGQGDEQYF. The CDR3 DNA follows: TGTGCCTGCAGCCTGAGAGGGCACGGGCAGGGGGACGAGCAGTACTTC.

The chain has TRBV20-1 and TRBJ1-1; 9 bases agree with TRBD1. V shed 6 bases and J 2 bases; nucleotides not matched to a gene: 13. The CDR3 spans 16 residues. The germline CDR1 and CDR2 sequences are DFQATT and SNEGSKA (reference sequence). In DNA form, the CDR3 reads TGCAGTGCCAGGGACAGGGAAAGCGTCCCCAACACTGAAGCTTTCTTT. It codes for CSARDRESVPNTEAFF.

The CDR3 loop is CASSLAGGPTDTQYF. The CDR3 region has the DNA TGTGCCAGCAGCTTAGCAGGGGGACCCACAGATACGCAGTATTTT. The chain carries TRBV7-2 and TRBJ2-3; D may be TRBD1 (6 bases). The CDR3 spans 15 residues. Trimming shortened V by 0 bases and J by 2 bases, and 9 bases separated the two germline ends. Looked up from germline, CDR1 is SGHTA and CDR2 is FQGNSA.